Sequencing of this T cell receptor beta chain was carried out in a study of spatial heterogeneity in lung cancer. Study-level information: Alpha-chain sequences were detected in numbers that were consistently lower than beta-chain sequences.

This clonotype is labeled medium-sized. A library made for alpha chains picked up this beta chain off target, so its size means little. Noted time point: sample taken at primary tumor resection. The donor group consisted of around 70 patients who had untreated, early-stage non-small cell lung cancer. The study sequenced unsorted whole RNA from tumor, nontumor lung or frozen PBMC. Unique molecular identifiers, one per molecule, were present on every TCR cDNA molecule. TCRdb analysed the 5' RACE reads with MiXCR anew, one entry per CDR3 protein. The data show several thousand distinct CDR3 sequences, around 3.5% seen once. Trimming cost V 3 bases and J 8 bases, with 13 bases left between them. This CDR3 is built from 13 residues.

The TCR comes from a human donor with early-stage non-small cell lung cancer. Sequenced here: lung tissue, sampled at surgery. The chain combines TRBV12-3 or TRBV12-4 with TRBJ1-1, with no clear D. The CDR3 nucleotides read TGTGCCAGCAGTTTTAAGGCCGGGAGCGAAGCTTTCTTT. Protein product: CASSFKAGSEAFF.